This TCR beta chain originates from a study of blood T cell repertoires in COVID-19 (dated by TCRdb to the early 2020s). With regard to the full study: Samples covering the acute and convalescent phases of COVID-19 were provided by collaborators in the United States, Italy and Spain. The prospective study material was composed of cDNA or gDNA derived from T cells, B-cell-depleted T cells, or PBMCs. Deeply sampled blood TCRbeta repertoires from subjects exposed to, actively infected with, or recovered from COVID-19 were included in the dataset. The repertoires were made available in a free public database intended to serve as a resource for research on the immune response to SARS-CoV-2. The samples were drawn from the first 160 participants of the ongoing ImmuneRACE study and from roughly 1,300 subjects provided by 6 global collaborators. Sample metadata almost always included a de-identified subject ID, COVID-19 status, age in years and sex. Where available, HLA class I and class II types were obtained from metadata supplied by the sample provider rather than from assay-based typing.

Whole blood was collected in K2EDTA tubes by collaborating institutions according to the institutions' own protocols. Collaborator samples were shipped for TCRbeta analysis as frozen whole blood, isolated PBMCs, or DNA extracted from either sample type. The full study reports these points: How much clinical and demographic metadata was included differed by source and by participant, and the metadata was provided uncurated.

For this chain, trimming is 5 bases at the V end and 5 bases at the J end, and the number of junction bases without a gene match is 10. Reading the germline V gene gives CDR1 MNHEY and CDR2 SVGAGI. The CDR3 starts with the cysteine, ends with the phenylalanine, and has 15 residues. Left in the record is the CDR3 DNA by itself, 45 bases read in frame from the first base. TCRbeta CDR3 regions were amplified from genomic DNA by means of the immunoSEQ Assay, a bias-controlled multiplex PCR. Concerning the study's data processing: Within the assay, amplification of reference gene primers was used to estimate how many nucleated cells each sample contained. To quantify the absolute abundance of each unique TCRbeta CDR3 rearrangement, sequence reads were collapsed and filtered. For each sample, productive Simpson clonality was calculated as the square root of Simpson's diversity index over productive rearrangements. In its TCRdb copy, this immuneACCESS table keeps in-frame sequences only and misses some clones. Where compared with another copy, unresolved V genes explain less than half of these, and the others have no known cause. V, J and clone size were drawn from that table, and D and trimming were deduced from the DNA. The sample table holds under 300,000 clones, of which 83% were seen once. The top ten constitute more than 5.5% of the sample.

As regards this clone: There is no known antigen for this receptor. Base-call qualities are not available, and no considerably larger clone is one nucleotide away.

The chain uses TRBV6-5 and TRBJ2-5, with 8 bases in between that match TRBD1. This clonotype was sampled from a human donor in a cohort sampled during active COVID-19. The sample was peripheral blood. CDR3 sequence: CASSPRQGPWETQYF. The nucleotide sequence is TGTGCCAGCAGTCCCCGACAGGGGCCCTGGGAGACCCAGTACTTC.